These 10 T cell receptor beta chains came from one sample sequenced in a study of CD8+CD57+ T cells in acquired aplastic anemia. For CDR3 and TCR beta VDJ profiling, genomic DNA was the template used. MiXCR, applied by TCRdb to the reads, yields one record per CDR3 protein. The sample yields some 290,000 distinct CDR3 sequences, 45% to 65% seen once. Sequenced material: sorted CD4+, CD8+, or CD8+CD57+ T cells (not recorded which) from PBMCs. The receptors stem from a human donor with severe aplastic anemia or a healthy control (not recorded which).

The chain uses TRBV19 and TRBJ1-2; 7 bases line up with TRBD1. Trimming took 6 bases from V and 6 from J; bases not matched to a gene: 10. Germline values: CDR1 LNHDA, CDR2 SQIVND (reference sequence). The CDR3 is made up of 14 amino acids. The CDR3 nucleotides read TGTGCCAGTAGATCACAGGGGATTGAAGATGGCTACACCTTC. The encoded protein is CASRSQGIEDGYTF.

The chain employs TRBV19 and TRBJ2-2; D is undetermined. CDR1 and CDR2 from the germline V gene are LNHDA and SQIVND (reference sequence). The length of the CDR3 is 17 residues. Trimming took off 7 bases at V and 5 bases at J, with 23 bases between the two ends. The CDR3 region is CASNLWGGRPFTGELFF. Written as DNA, the CDR3 is TGTGCCAGTAACCTATGGGGTGGAAGGCCCTTTACCGGGGAGCTGTTTTTT. Full variable domain (remainder filled in from reference TRBV19 and TRBJ2-2): DGGITQSPKYLFRKEGQNVTLSCEQNLNHDAMYWYRQDPGQGLRLIYYSQIVNDFQKGDIAEGYSVSREKKESFPLTVTSAQKNPTAFYLCASNLWGGRPFTGELFFGEGSRLTVL.

This chain joins TRBV19 and TRBJ2-1; 7 bases match TRBD1. Germline V lookup: CDR1 LNHDA, CDR2 SQIVND (reference sequence). V lost 9 bases, J lost 5 bases, and 7 bases stayed unmatched. CDR3 length: 13 amino acids. The CDR3 spells CASRTGQNNEQFF. The CDR3 coding sequence is TGTGCCAGCAGAACGGGACAGAACAATGAGCAGTTCTTC.

The chain joins TRBV7-2 to TRBJ2-1; TRBD2 matches 11 bases. Germline CDR1 is SGHTA and CDR2 is FQGNSA. V lost 6 bases, J lost 16 bases, and 14 bases stayed unmatched. This CDR3 contains 14 residues. CDR3 DNA: TGTGCCAGCAGTTCCCGGGTAACTAGCGGGGGCCATTTCTTC. Translation: CASSSRVTSGGHFF.

V is TRBV2 and J is TRBJ1-2, with D perhaps matching TRBD1 (5 bases). Trimming left V 6 bases short and J 0 bases short, with 14 bases between. Germline V gene data show CDR1 as SNHLY and CDR2 as FYNNEI. CDR3 length: 15 residues. CDR3 residues: CASSPRTLANYGYTF. CDR3 sequence (DNA): TGTGCCAGCAGCCCCCGGACACTAGCTAACTATGGCTACACCTTC.

The chain employs TRBV19 and TRBJ2-5; no clear D gene. This CDR3 is 14 amino acids long. With 1 base removed from V and 4 bases from J, the gap between germline ends came to 10 bases. Germline V gene sequence: CDR1 LNHDA, CDR2 SQIVND (reference sequence). CDR3 bases: TGTGCCAGTAGTATAGTATTGAATACAGAGACCCAGTACTTC. Protein product: CASSIVLNTETQYF. The full variable domain, rest sourced from reference TRBV19 and TRBJ2-5, is DGGITQSPKYLFRKEGQNVTLSCEQNLNHDAMYWYRQDPGQGLRLIYYSQIVNDFQKGDIAEGYSVSREKKESFPLTVTSAQKNPTAFYLCASSIVLNTETQYFGPGTRLLVL.

This clonotype came up many times. This chain connects TRBV19 to TRBJ2-7; 10 bases are shared with TRBD1. Losses at the gene ends were 11 bases for V and 6 bases for J; bases not matched to a gene: 10. The CDR3 has 13 residues. Looked up from germline, CDR1 is LNHDA and CDR2 is SQIVND (reference sequence). The CDR3 here is CAFIDRGLGEQYF. Written as DNA, the CDR3 is TGTGCCTTTATAGACAGGGGGCTTGGCGAGCAGTACTTC.

This clonotype came up many times. The chain is built from TRBV5-8 and TRBJ2-5, with D perhaps matching TRBD1 (5 bases). V was trimmed by 1 base and J by 5 bases, leaving 15 bases between them. The CDR3 totals 15 residues. Germline V gives CDR1 SGHTS, CDR2 YDEGEE. The CDR3 sequence is CASSLTAGLRETQYF. The CDR3 bases are TGTGCCAGCAGCTTGACGGCAGGGCTACGGGAGACCCAGTACTTC.

This clonotype was recorded many times. V and J are TRBV7-9 and TRBJ2-1, with a tentative D call TRBD2 (5 bases). The CDR3 loop spans 13 amino acids. Germline assignment: CDR1 SEHNR and CDR2 FQNEAQ (reference sequence). V was trimmed by 1 base and J by 4 bases, leaving 5 bases between them. The CDR3 loop reads CASSLGEYNEQFF. CDR3 nucleotide sequence: TGTGCCAGCAGCTTAGGGGAGTACAATGAGCAGTTCTTC.

This clonotype came up a few times. The chain has TRBV19 and TRBJ2-1; a possible D gene is TRBD2 (6 bases). Germline CDR1 LNHDA, CDR2 SQIVND (reference sequence). The CDR3 extends over 16 amino acids. Trimming left V 6 bases short and J 7 bases short, with 22 bases between. The CDR3: CASSQPWGRMTNEQFF. CDR3 in DNA: TGTGCCAGTAGCCAACCGTGGGGGAGGATGACGAATGAGCAGTTCTTC.